What follows describes a single T cell receptor beta chain. Its antigen remains unidentified. The CDR3 has 14 amino acids. Germline V CDR1 and CDR2: SGHRS, YFSETQ. Trimming cost V 0 bases and J 10 bases; bases outside gene matches: 5. The entry originates in a study of cytomegalovirus exposure and HLA in healthy donors. Points from the study as a whole: A link between a missense DCLRE1C variant and TCR beta V- and J-gene trimming emerged from a later analysis. Accurate prediction of most subjects' HLA-A and HLA-B alleles from TCR beta sequences was reported.

The PCR was carried out with 60 Vbeta primers and 13 Jbeta primers. Measured with immunoSEQ multiplex PCR; TCRdb has only the in-frame clones, and not every one. This repertoire includes some 200,000 clones. The clonotype was recovered from a woman aged 18-35 years in good health and CMV-seropositive. The gene calls are TRBV5-1 and TRBJ2-5; 11 bases are a match to TRBD2. What was sequenced was PBMCs. The CDR3 loop is CASSLGLAGGDQYF. CDR3 bases: TGCGCCAGCAGCTTGGGGCTAGCGGGAGGAGACCAGTACTTC.